The 27 T cell receptor beta chains in this list originate from one sample, sequenced in a study of blood T cell repertoires in COVID-19. TCRdb's copy holds only in-frame clones and misses some; the assay was immunoSEQ multiplex PCR. Here the sample spans a few hundred thousand clones, 75% to 90% being singletons. Source material: PBMCs or T cells enriched from blood (not recorded which). The receptors derive from a woman aged 18-35 years in a cohort exposed to, infected with or recovered from COVID-19 (not recorded which).

V is TRBV7-9 and J is TRBJ1-2, with 7 bases lining up with TRBD1. CDR1 is SEHNR and CDR2 is FQNEAQ in the germline V gene (reference sequence). V shed 2 bases and J 1 base; nucleotides not matched to a gene: 10. The CDR3 covers 17 residues. CDR3 DNA sequence: TGTGCCAGCAGCTTATACCTTCTGGGACAGAATAACTATGGCTACACCTTC. It yields the protein CASSLYLLGQNNYGYTF.

The V gene is TRBV7-6, the J gene TRBJ2-7, with a weak D call TRBD2 (5 bases). The V end lost 0 bases, the J end lost 6 bases, and 12 bases lay between the germline ends. CDR1 SGHVS and CDR2 FNYEAQ come from the germline V gene. CDR3 length: 14 residues. CDR3 residues: CASSLAPGEPEQYF. CDR3 sequence (DNA): TGTGCCAGCAGCTTAGCGCCCGGGGAACCCGAGCAGTACTTC.

The CDR3 loop reads CASSVGTSDYGYTF. The CDR3 coding sequence is TGTGCCAGCAGTGTCGGGACATCCGACTATGGCTACACCTTC. This chain links TRBV28 with TRBJ1-2; D may be TRBD1 (6 bases). The CDR3 consists of 14 residues. Trimming took off 5 bases at V and 3 bases at J, with 13 bases between the two ends. Per the germline V gene, CDR1 is MDHEN and CDR2 is SYDVKM.

The chain combines TRBV27 with TRBJ1-1; tentatively, D is TRBD1 (6 bases). CDR1 is MNHEY and CDR2 is SMNVEV in the germline V gene (reference sequence). Deletions cut 5 bases from V and 4 bases from J, with 17 bases between. The CDR3 is 15 residues long. CDR3 region: CASSPISGDSTEAFF. CDR3 sequence (DNA): TGTGCCAGCAGTCCCATATCAGGGGATTCCACTGAAGCTTTCTTT.

The V call is TRBV2, the J call TRBJ1-5; tentative D call: TRBD1 (5 bases). The CDR3 spans 13 residues. Germline CDR1 is SNHLY and CDR2 is FYNNEI. V lost 10 bases to trimming and J lost 4 bases, with 14 bases between them. CDR3 region: CATARGGNQPQHF. The CDR3 DNA reads TGTGCCACCGCACGGGGGGGGAATCAGCCCCAGCATTTT.

The chain joins TRBV27 to TRBJ2-7; a weak D match, TRBD1 (7 bases). CDR3 length: 16 amino acids. CDR1 and CDR2 from the germline V gene are MNHEY and SMNVEV (reference sequence). V shed 0 bases and J shed 3 bases, with 15 bases lying between them. CDR3 loop: CASSLSRQGGFYEQYF. CDR3 sequence (DNA): TGTGCCAGCAGTTTATCCCGACAGGGAGGATTCTACGAGCAGTACTTC.

The chain couples TRBV30 to TRBJ1-5; D ambiguous. Germline loops: CDR1 GTSNPN, CDR2 SVGIG (reference sequence). The V end was cut by 2 bases, the J end by 4 bases, with 9 bases between. The length of the CDR3 is 13 residues. The CDR3 sequence: CAWSQRRNQPQHF. In nucleotides, the CDR3 is TGTGCCTGGAGTCAACGGAGGAATCAGCCCCAGCATTTT.

The J gene is TRBJ2-2, the V gene TRBV25-1, with a tentative D call TRBD2 (5 bases). Germline V gene data show CDR1 as MGHDK and CDR2 as SYGVNS. CDR3 size: 14 residues. Trimming took off 4 bases at V and 6 bases at J, with 12 bases between the two ends. CDR3: CASSAEGEAGELFF. The DNA for the CDR3 is TGTGCCAGCAGTGCAGAGGGTGAGGCCGGGGAGCTGTTTTTT.

The chain combines TRBV3-1 (or the pseudogene TRBV3-2) with TRBJ1-1; no firm D call. This CDR3 is built from 14 residues. V lost 0 bases to trimming and J lost 3 bases, with 8 bases between them. Germline-derived CDR1 and CDR2 are LGHDT and YNNKEL (reference sequence). As DNA, the CDR3 is TGTGCCAGCAGCCAAGAATGGAGGGACACTGAAGCTTTCTTT. Amino acid sequence: CASSQEWRDTEAFF.

The table lists this clone with a count of one. Within the sample, other DNA sequences also encode this same CDR3. The chain carries TRBV5-1 and TRBJ2-1; 9 bases are a match to TRBD2. CDR1 is SGHRS, CDR2 YFSETQ, per germline. The CDR3 has 15 residues. V gave up 4 bases and J gave up 1 base; unmatched junction bases: 3. The DNA for the CDR3 is TGCGCCAGCAGCCCGACTAGCGGATCCTACAATGAGCAGTTCTTC. Translated: CASSPTSGSYNEQFF. Full variable domain (remainder filled in from reference TRBV5-1 and TRBJ2-1): KAGVTQTPRYLIKTRGQQVTLSCSPISGHRSVSWYQQTPGQGLQFLFEYFSETQRNKGNFPGRFSGRQFSNSRSEMNVSTLELGDSALYLCASSPTSGSYNEQFFGPGTRLTVL.

This chain joins TRBV5-1 and TRBJ1-1, with a tentative D call TRBD1 (6 bases). Trimming pared 1 base from V and 0 bases from J, leaving 13 bases between. CDR1 and CDR2 from the germline V gene are SGHRS and YFSETQ. The CDR3 consists of 16 residues. The CDR3 loop is CASSLIPGQLNTEAFF. CDR3 DNA sequence: TGCGCCAGCAGCTTGATTCCGGGACAATTGAACACTGAAGCTTTCTTT.

As to this clone: This sample includes further DNA sequences coding for the same CDR3. The chain carries TRBV28 and TRBJ1-2; tentative D call: TRBD1 (5 bases). The CDR3 covers 13 residues. The V end was cut by 2 bases, the J end by 2 bases, with 6 bases between. Looked up from germline, CDR1 is MDHEN and CDR2 is SYDVKM. The chain's CDR3 is CASSLAGNYGYTF. Here the CDR3 DNA reads TGTGCCAGCAGTTTAGCAGGGAACTATGGCTACACCTTC.

The chain combines TRBV7-2 with TRBJ1-2, with a tentative D call TRBD1 (6 bases). CDR1 is SGHTA, CDR2 FQGNSA, per germline. CDR3 length equals 14 residues. Trimming took 3 bases from V and 6 from J, leaving 14 bases between them. As DNA, the CDR3 is TGTGCCAGCAGCTTTAGTCACGGGGGGCATGGCTACACCTTC. Its translation is CASSFSHGGHGYTF. The complete variable domain, with remaining parts taken from reference TRBV7-2 and TRBJ1-2, reads GAGVSQSPSNKVTEKGKDVELRCDPISGHTALYWYRQSLGQGLEFLIYFQGNSAPDKSGLPSDRFSAERTGGSVSTLTIQRTQQEDSAVYLCASSFSHGGHGYTFGSGTRLTVV.

J is TRBJ2-5 and V is TRBV5-8, with TRBD2 matching over 8 bases. The CDR3 consists of 17 residues. The germline V gene encodes CDR1 SGHTS and CDR2 YDEGEE. The V and J ends lost 2 bases and 5 bases, in that order; junction bases with no gene match: 14. CDR3 in DNA: TGTGCCAGCAGCTTACCGGACGGGAGGGCCGACGGGGAGACCCAGTACTTC. Protein product: CASSLPDGRADGETQYF.

In regard to this clone: Germline is not matched at one junction end, which may reflect a read error. In DNA form, the CDR3 reads TGTGTCAGCAGTTTGTCGACAGGGGGAGGGTACACTGAAGCTTTCTTT. Translating it yields CVSSLSTGGGYTEAFF. The chain joins TRBV28 to TRBJ1-1; 9 nucleotides agree with TRBD1. Germline CDR1 MDHEN, CDR2 SYDVKM. CDR3 length: 16 amino acids.

This sequence joins TRBV7-9 and TRBJ1-1; D might be TRBD1 (5 bases). V was shortened by 3 bases and J by 1 base, with 21 bases between the two germline ends. The CDR3 loop spans 18 amino acids. The germline V gene has CDR1 SEHNR and CDR2 FQNEAQ (reference sequence). The CDR3 DNA reads as TGTGCCAGCAGCTTCCGCCTGACTCCAGGGTCCCGGAACACTGAAGCTTTCTTT. Translated, it gives CASSFRLTPGSRNTEAFF.

The V and J genes are TRBV7-8 and TRBJ1-3; no clear D gene. Trimming removed 1 base at V and 0 bases at J, with 10 bases between. This CDR3 is built from 16 residues. Germline V gene sequence: CDR1 SGHVS, CDR2 FQNEAQ. CDR3 amino acids: CASSLEVRGSGNTIYF. As DNA, the CDR3 is TGTGCCAGCAGCTTAGAGGTGCGGGGCTCTGGAAACACCATATATTTT.

The chain links TRBV9 to TRBJ2-7; perhaps TRBD2 as D (5 bases). Germline lookup yields CDR1 SGDLS and CDR2 YYNGEE. This CDR3 has 15 amino acids. The V and J ends lost 2 bases and 6 bases respectively, with 18 bases between them. CDR3 residues: CASSVRVPTWCEQYF. The DNA for the CDR3 is TGTGCCAGCAGCGTGAGGGTCCCGACGTGGTGCGAGCAGTACTTC.

V gene TRBV18 combines with J gene TRBJ1-2; 7 bases line up with TRBD1. V dropped 3 bases and J dropped 1; count of bases not matched to a gene: 2. The CDR3 extends over 14 amino acids. Germline CDR1 reads KGHSH; CDR2 reads LQKENI. The CDR3 DNA reads as TGTGCCAGCTCACCGACAGGGAATAACTATGGCTACACCTTC. Its protein product is CASSPTGNNYGYTF.

The V gene is TRBV5-1, the J gene TRBJ2-7; possibly TRBD1 for D (6 bases). Germline CDR1 reads SGHRS; CDR2 reads YFSETQ. V was shortened by 5 bases and J by 5 bases, with 17 bases between the two germline ends. The CDR3 consists of 14 residues. The chain's CDR3 is CASSFGTTNDEQYF. The DNA for the CDR3 is TGCGCCAGCAGTTTTGGGACAACAAACGACGAGCAGTACTTC.

The rearrangement links TRBV6-5 to TRBJ2-1; 8 bases are a match to TRBD1. The length of the CDR3 is 15 residues. J lost 3 bases, V lost 8 bases, and 9 bases had no gene match. Germline-derived CDR1 and CDR2 are MNHEY and SVGAGI. CDR3 residues: CASALGQAIYNEQFF. CDR3 in DNA: TGTGCCAGCGCCTTGGGACAGGCGATCTACAATGAGCAGTTCTTC.

The rearrangement joins TRBV2 to TRBJ2-3, with 10 nucleotides matching TRBD2. Germline-derived CDR1 and CDR2 are SNHLY and FYNNEI. The CDR3 covers 17 residues. V shed 3 bases, J shed 0 bases, and the junction held 6 bases outside the gene matches. The CDR3 spells CASSESSGGTSTDTQYF. The CDR3 bases are TGTGCCAGCAGTGAGTCTAGCGGGGGAACTAGCACAGATACGCAGTATTTT. The whole variable domain, remainder taken from reference TRBV2 and TRBJ2-3, is EPEVTQTPSHQVTQMGQEVILRCVPISNHLYFYWYRQILGQKVEFLVSFYNNEISEKSEIFDDQFSVERPDGSNFTLKIRSTKLEDSAMYFCASSESSGGTSTDTQYFGPGTRLTVL.

V usage is TRBV27 and J usage is TRBJ1-5; D is undetermined. The CDR3 sequence is 13 residues long. Deletions cut 3 bases from V and 6 bases from J, with 9 bases between. Germline V gene sequence: CDR1 MNHEY, CDR2 SMNVEV (reference sequence). The CDR3: CASSFRRGQPQHF. The CDR3 bases are TGTGCCAGCAGTTTTCGGCGGGGTCAGCCCCAGCATTTT.

V is TRBV18 and J is TRBJ2-3, with 9 bases that match TRBD1. The germline CDR1 and CDR2 sequences are KGHSH and LQKENI. Losses at the gene ends were 1 base for V and 6 bases for J; bases not matched to a gene: 2. The CDR3 runs to 14 residues. CDR3 bases: TGTGCCAGCTCACCACGGACAGGGGACGATACGCAGTATTTT. The encoded protein is CASSPRTGDDTQYF.

V and J are TRBV5-1 and TRBJ1-1, with 9 bases fitting TRBD1. The CDR3 sequence is 15 residues long. Germline V gene data show CDR1 as SGHRS and CDR2 as YFSETQ. V dropped 1 base and J dropped 4; count of bases not matched to a gene: 5. CDR3 sequence: CASSLNWDRATEAFF. The CDR3 DNA is TGCGCCAGCAGCTTGAATTGGGACAGGGCCACTGAAGCTTTCTTT.

This rearrangement joins TRBV21-1 to TRBJ1-4; the table's TRBD1 call for D was not verified on the DNA. TRBV21-1 is tagged as a pseudogene. The CDR3 contains 17 residues. The CDR3 region has the DNA TGTGCCAGCAGCCCGGGACAGGGAGAGGGGGGAAATGAAAAACTGTTTTTT. Encoded protein: CASSPGQGEGGNEKLFF.

This sequence joins TRBV3-1 (or the pseudogene TRBV3-2) and TRBJ2-7, with D unresolved. Germline V gives CDR1 LGHDT, CDR2 YNNKEL (reference sequence). V lost 1 base and J 2 bases, leaving 12 bases between the germline ends. The CDR3 runs 15 residues. CDR3 nucleotides: TGTGCCAGCAGCCAAGTCTCTTTACATACCTACGAGCAGTACTTC. Protein product: CASSQVSLHTYEQYF.